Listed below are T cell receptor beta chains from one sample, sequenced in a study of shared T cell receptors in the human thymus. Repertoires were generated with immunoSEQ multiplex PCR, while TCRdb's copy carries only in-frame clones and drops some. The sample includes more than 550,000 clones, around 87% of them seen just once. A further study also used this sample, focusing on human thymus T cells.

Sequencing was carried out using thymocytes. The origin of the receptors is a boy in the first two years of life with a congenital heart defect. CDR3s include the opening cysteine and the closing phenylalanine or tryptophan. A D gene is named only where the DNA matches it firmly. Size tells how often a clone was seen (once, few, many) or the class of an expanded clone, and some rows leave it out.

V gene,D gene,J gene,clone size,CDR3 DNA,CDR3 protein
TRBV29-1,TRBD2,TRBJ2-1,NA,TGCAGCGTCGAGTGGACTAGCGGGAGGAATGAGCAGTTCTTC,CSVEWTSGRNEQFF
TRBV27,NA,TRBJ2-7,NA,TGTGCCAGCAGTTTAGGCCAGGGCTACTCCTACGAGCAGTACTTC,CASSLGQGYSYEQYF
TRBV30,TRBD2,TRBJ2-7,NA,TGTGCCTGGAGTGCGCCGGGACTAGCGGGTCCCTACGAGCAGTACTTC,CAWSAPGLAGPYEQYF
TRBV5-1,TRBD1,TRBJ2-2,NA,TGCGCCAGCAGCCACCGGGACAGGCGGATGACCGGGGAGCTGTTTTTT,CASSHRDRRMTGELFF
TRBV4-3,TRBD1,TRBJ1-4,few,TGCGCCAGCAGCCAAGAAGGGAACAGGGGAGAAAAACTGTTTTTT,CASSQEGNRGEKLFF
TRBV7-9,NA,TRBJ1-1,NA,TGTGCCAGCAGCGAAACAGATTCGAACACTGAAGCTTTCTTT,CASSETDSNTEAFF
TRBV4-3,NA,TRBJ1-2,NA,TGCGCCAGCAGCCAAGACGGCCGGCAGGGATCTTTCTGCGGCTACACCTTC,CASSQDGRQGSFCGYTF
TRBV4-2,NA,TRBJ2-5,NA,TGTGCCAGCAGCCAACTCCGCGGAGCCCACCAAGAGACCCAGTACTTC,CASSQLRGAHQETQYF
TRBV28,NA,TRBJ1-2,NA,TGTGCCAGCAGTAGCAGGGGCGGAGCTGGCTACACCTTC,CASSSRGGAGYTF
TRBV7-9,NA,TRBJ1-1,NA,TGTGCCAGCAGCTTAGCGGTAGCCCAGCGGGTTTTCACTGAAGCTTTCTTT,CASSLAVAQRVFTEAFF
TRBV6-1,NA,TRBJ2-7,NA,TGTGCCGGTTCCCAAAGCATTTTATCCTACGAGCAGTACTTC,CAGSQSILSYEQYF
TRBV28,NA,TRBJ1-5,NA,TGTGCCAGCAGTAACATGACAGCTACCCCGGCCCATTATCAGCCCCAGCATTTT,CASSNMTATPAHYQPQHF
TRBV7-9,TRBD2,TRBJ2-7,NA,TGTGCCAGCAGCTTAGTAGCGGGGAGAGCCTACGAGCAGTACTTC,CASSLVAGRAYEQYF